The clone carrying this T cell receptor beta chain was picked up one time. Germline is not matched at one junction end, which may reflect a read error. The germline V gene encodes CDR1 KGHDR and CDR2 SFDVKD. The length of the CDR3 is 13 residues. The sample is drawn from a study of blood T cells in healthy people across ages. The second PCR ran roughly 6 to 11 cycles with a sample-barcoded 5' primer and J-beta primers. One entry per CDR3 protein results from TCRdb running MiXCR on the 5' RACE reads. The sample holds approximately 960,000 distinct CDR3 sequences; 25% to 35% are singletons and the top ten take roughly 10%. These data were likewise used in another study, on T cells of mothers and their children.

The material sequenced was blood. This receptor was identified in a woman between 40 and 55 years old in good health. V gene TRBV24-1 combines with J gene TRBJ2-1; D is possibly TRBD1 (6 bases). In DNA form, the CDR3 reads TGTGCCACCAGGGATTTAGGGGGTGATGAGCAGTTCTTC. It translates to CATRDLGGDEQFF.